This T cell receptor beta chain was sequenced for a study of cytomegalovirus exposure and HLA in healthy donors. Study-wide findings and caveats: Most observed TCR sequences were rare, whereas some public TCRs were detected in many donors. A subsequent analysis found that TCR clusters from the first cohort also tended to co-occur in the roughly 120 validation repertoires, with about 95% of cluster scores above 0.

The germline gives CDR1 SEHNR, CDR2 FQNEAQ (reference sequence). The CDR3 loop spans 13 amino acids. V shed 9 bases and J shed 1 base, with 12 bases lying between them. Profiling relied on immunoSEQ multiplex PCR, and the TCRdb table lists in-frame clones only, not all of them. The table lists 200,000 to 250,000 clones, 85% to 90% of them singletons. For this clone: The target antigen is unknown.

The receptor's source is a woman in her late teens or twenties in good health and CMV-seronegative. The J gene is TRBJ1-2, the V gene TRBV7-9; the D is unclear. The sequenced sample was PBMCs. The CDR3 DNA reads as TGTGCCAGACCCTTTACAGTTAACTATGGCTACACCTTC. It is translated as CARPFTVNYGYTF.